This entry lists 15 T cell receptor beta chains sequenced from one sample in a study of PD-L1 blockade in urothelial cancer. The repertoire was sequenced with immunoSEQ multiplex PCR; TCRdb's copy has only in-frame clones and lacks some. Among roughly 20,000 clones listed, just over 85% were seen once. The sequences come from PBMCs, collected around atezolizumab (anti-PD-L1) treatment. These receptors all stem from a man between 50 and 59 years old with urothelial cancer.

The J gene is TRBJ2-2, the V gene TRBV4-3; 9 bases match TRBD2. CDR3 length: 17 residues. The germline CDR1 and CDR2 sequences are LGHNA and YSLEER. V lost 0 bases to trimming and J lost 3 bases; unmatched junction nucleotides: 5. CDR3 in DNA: TGCGCCAGCAGCCAAGAAAAGCGGGAGGACCACACCGGGGAGCTGTTTTTT. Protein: CASSQEKREDHTGELFF.

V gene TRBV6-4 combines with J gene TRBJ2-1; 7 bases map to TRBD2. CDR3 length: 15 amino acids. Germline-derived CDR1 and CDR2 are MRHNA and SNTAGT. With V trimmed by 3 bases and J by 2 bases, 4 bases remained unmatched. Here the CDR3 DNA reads TGTGCCAGCAGTGATTCTAGCGGACCCTACAATGAGCAGTTCTTC. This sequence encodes CASSDSSGPYNEQFF.

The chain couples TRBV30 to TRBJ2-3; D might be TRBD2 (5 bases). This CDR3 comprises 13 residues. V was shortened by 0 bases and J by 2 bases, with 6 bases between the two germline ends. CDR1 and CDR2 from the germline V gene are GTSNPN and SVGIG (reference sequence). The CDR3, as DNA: TGTGCCTGGAGTGTGAGGGTCACAGATACGCAGTATTTT. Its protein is CAWSVRVTDTQYF. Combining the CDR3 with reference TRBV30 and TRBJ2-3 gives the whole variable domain SQTIHQWPATLVQPVGSPLSLECTVEGTSNPNLYWYRQAAGRGLQLLFYSVGIGQISSEVPQNLSASRPQDRQFILSSKKLLLSDSGFYLCAWSVRVTDTQYFGPGTRLTVL.

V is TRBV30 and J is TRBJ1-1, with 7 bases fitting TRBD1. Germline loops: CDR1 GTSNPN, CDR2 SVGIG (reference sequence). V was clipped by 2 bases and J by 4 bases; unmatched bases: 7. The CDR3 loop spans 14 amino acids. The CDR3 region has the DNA TGTGCCTGGAGTAGAGCGACAGGGTTCACTGAAGCTTTCTTT. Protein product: CAWSRATGFTEAFF.

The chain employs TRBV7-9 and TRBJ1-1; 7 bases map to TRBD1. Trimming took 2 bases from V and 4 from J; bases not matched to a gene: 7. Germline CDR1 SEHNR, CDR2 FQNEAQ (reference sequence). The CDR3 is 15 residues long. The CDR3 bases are TGTGCCAGCAGCTTAATTCAGGGGGTTAGCACTGAAGCTTTCTTT. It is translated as CASSLIQGVSTEAFF.

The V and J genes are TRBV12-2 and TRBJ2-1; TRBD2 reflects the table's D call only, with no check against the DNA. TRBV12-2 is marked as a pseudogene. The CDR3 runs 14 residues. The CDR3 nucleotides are TGTGCAGAAGTCCGGCTAGCGGGAGGGCGAGGGCAGTTCTTC. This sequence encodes CAEVRLAGGRGQFF.

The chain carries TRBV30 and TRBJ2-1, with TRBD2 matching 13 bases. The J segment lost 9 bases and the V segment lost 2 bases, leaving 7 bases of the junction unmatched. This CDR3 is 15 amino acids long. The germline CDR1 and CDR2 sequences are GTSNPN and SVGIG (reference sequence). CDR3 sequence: CAWSWTSGRLGEQFF. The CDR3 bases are TGTGCCTGGAGTTGGACTAGCGGGAGACTTGGTGAGCAGTTCTTC.

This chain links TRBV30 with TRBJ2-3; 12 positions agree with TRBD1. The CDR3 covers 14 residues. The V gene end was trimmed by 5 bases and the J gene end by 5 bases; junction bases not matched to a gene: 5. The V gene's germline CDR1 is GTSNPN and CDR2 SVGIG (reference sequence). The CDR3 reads CAWDRDRGQDTQYF. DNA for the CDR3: TGTGCCTGGGACCGGGACAGGGGGCAAGATACGCAGTATTTT.

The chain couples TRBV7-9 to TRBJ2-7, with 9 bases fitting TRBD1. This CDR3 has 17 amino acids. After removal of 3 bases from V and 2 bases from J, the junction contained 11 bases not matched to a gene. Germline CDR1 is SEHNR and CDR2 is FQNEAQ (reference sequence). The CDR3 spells CASSFFGLGQGTYEQYF. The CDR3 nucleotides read TGTGCCAGCAGCTTCTTTGGTTTGGGACAGGGCACCTACGAGCAGTACTTC.

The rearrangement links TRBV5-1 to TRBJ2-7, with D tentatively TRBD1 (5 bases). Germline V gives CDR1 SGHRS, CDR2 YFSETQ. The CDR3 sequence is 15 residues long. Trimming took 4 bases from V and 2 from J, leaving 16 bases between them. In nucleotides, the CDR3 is TGCGCCAGCAGCCCGCGACCGTCAGGGACCTACGAGCAGTACTTC. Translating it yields CASSPRPSGTYEQYF.

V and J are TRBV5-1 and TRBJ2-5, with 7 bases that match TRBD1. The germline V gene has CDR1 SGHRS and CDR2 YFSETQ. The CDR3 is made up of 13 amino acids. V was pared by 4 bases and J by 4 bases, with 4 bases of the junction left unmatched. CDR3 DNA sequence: TGCGCCAGCAGCCCCGGGACAGTAGAGACCCAGTACTTC. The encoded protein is CASSPGTVETQYF.

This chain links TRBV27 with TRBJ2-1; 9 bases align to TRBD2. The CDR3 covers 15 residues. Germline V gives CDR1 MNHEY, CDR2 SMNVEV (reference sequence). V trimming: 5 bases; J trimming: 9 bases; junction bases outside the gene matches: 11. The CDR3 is CASSLGSGGFGEQFF. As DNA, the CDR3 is TGTGCCAGCAGTCTGGGTAGCGGGGGTTTTGGTGAGCAGTTCTTC.

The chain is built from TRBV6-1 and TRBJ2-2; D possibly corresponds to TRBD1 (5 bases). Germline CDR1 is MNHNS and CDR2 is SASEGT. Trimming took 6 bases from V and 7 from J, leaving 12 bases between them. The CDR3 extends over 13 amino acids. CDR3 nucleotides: TGTGCCAGCAGGCTACAGGTCGGCGGGGAGCTGTTTTTT. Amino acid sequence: CASRLQVGGELFF.

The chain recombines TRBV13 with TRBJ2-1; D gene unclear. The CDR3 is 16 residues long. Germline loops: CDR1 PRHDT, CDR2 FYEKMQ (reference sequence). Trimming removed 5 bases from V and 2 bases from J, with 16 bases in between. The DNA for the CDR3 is TGTGCCAGCAGCCCCCCTAATCCCGCTGCCTACAATGAGCAGTTCTTC. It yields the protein CASSPPNPAAYNEQFF.

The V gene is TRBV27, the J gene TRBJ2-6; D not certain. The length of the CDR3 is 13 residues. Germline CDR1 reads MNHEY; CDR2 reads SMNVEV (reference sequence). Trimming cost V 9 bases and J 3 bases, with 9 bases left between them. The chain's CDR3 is CASQSGGANVLTF. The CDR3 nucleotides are TGTGCCAGTCAGTCAGGTGGGGCCAACGTCCTGACTTTC.